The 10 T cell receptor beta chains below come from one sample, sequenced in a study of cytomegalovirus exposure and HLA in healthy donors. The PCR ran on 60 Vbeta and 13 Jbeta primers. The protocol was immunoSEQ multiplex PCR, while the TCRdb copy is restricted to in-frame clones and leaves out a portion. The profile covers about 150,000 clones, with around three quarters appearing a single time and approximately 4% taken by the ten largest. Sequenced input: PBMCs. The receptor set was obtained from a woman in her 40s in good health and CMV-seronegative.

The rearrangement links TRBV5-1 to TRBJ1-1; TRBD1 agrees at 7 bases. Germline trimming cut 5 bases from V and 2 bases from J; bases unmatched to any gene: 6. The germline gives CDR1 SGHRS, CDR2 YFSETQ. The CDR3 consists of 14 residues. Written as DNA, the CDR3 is TGCGCCAGCAGAAAGACAGGGACAAACACTGAAGCTTTCTTT. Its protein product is CASRKTGTNTEAFF.

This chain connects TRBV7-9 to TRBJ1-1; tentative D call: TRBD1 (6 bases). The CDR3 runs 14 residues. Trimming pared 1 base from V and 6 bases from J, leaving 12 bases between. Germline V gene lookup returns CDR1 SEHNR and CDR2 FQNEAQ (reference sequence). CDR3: CASSLEAPGAEAFF. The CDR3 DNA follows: TGTGCCAGCAGCTTAGAGGCGCCAGGGGCTGAAGCTTTCTTT.

The CDR3 DNA reads TGTGCCAGCAGCGCCGGGGGGGGAGAGGAAAAACTGTTTTTT. This codes for CASSAGGGEEKLFF. The chain employs TRBV9 and TRBJ1-4; a possible D gene is TRBD1 (5 bases). V lost 3 bases and J lost 8, with 14 bases in between. This CDR3 is 14 amino acids long. Looked up from germline, CDR1 is SGDLS and CDR2 is YYNGEE.

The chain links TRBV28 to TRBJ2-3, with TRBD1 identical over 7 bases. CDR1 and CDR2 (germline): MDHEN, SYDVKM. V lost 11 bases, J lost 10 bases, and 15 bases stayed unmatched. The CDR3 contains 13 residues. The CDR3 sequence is CASRRGQGEAQYF. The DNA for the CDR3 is TGTGCCTCCCGAAGGGGGCAGGGTGAGGCGCAGTATTTT.

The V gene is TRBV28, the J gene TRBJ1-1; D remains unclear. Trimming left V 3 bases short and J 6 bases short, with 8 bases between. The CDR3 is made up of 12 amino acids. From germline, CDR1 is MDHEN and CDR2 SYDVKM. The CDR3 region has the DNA TGTGCCAGCAGTTTTGGCAGGTCTGAAGCTTTCTTT. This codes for CASSFGRSEAFF.

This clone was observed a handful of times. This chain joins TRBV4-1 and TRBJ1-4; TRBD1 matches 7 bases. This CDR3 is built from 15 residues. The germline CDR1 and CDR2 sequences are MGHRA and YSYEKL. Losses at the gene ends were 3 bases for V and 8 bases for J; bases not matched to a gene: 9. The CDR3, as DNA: TGCGCCAGCAGCCACGATGACAGGGTGAGAGAAAAACTGTTTTTT. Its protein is CASSHDDRVREKLFF.

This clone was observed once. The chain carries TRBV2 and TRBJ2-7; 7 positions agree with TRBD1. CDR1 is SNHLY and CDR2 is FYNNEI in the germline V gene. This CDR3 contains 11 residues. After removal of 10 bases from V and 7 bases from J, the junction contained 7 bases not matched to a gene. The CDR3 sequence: CATGQAREQYF. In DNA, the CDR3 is TGTGCCACCGGACAGGCCCGGGAGCAGTACTTC.

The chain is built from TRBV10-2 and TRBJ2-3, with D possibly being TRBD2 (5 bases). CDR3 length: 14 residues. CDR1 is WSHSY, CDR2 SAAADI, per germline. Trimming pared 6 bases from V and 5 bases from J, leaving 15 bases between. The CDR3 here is CASSDYLGRDTQYF. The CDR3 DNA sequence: TGCGCCAGCAGCGACTATCTTGGGAGAGATACGCAGTATTTT.

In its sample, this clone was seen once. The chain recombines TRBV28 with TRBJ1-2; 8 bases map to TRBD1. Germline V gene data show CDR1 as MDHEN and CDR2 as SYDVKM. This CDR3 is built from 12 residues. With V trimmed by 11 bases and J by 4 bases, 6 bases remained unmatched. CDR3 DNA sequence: TGTGCCGTCCAGGGGGCGGCCTATGGCTACACCTTC. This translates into CAVQGAAYGYTF.

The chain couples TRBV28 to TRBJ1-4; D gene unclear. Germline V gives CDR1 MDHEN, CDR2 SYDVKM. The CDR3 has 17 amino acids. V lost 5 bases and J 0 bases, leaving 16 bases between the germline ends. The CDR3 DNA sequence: TGTGCCAGCAGTGCACCCGGTTTTCGTCCAACTAATGAAAAACTGTTTTTT. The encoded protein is CASSAPGFRPTNEKLFF.